One T cell receptor beta chain is described in this entry. The antigen it recognizes is unknown. Base qualities are missing; no much larger clone stands one base away. Each collaborating institution followed its own protocols to collect whole blood in K2EDTA tubes. Collaborator samples were shipped for TCRbeta analysis as frozen whole blood, isolated PBMCs, or DNA extracted from either sample type. This sample is drawn from a study of blood T cell repertoires in COVID-19 (dated by TCRdb to about 2020). For the wider study: Samples covering the acute and convalescent phases of COVID-19 were provided by collaborators in the United States, Italy and Spain. The material from the prospective study consisted of cDNA or gDNA derived from T cells, B-cell-depleted T cells, or PBMCs. Deeply sampled blood TCRbeta repertoires from subjects exposed to, actively infected with, or recovered from COVID-19 were included in the dataset. The repertoires were released in a freely available public database intended as a resource for research on the immune response to SARS-CoV-2. The samples were drawn from two sources: the first 160 participants of the ongoing ImmuneRACE study, and 950 to 1,500 subjects contributed by 6 global collaborators. A de-identified subject ID, COVID-19 status, age in years and sex were almost always included in the sample metadata. Where available, HLA class I and class II types were obtained from metadata supplied by the sample provider rather than from assay-based typing.

CDR1 and CDR2 are drawn from the germline V gene: SGDLS, YYNGEE. From its cysteine to its phenylalanine, the CDR3 spans 16 amino acids. This entry keeps only the CDR3 DNA: 48 bases, framed from base 1. Trimming removed 3 bases from V and 8 bases from J; the gene matches leave 13 bases unexplained. Study-level results and caveats: The amount of clinical and demographic metadata varied by source and participant and was provided uncurated.

TCRbeta CDR3 regions were amplified from genomic DNA using the immunoSEQ Assay, a bias-controlled multiplex PCR. The published analysis was carried out like this. The number of nucleated cells in each sample was estimated from the amplification of reference gene primers within the assay. To quantify the absolute abundance of each unique TCRbeta CDR3 rearrangement, sequence reads were collapsed and filtered. For each sample, productive Simpson clonality was calculated as the square root of Simpson's diversity index over productive rearrangements. TCRdb re-hosts the immuneACCESS table, in-frame sequences only. Its copies lack some clones; in the studies checked, an unresolved V gene accounts for under half of them, and the cause for the rest is not known. The V and J calls and clone size are taken from that table; D and trimming were inferred from the DNA. Here the sample has about 150,000 clones; 65% to 85% occur a single time. The ten biggest clones cover 3.5% to 4.5% of the sample.

The clonotype was recovered from a woman over 75 with acute or convalescent COVID-19. This chain is built from TRBV9 and TRBJ1-2, with 10 bases aligning to TRBD1. Sample: peripheral blood. In nucleotide form, the sequence is TGTGCCAGCAGCGCGCGAGAGAGACAGGGGGCGCGGGGCTACACCTTC. It translates as CASSARERQGARGYTF. Joined to the reference TRBV9 and TRBJ1-2 proteins, this CDR3 gives the full variable domain: DSGVTQTPKHLITATGQRVTLRCSPRSGDLSVYWYQQSLDQGLQFLIQYYNGEERAKGNILERFSAQQFPDLHSELNLSSLELGDSALYFCASSARERQGARGYTFGSGTRLTVV.